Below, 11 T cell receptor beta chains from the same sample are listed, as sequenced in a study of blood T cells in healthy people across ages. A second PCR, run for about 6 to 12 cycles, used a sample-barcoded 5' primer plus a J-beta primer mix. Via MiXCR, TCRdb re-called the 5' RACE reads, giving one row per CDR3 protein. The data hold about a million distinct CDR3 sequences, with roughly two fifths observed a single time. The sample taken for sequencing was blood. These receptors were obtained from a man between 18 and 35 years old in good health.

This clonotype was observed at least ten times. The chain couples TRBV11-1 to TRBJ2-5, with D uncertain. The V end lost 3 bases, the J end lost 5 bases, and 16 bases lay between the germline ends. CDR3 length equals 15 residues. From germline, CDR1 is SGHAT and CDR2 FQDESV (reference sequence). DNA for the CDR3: TGTGCCAGCAGCTTCGGCTCAGGTTCTAAGGAGACCCAGTACTTC. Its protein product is CASSFGSGSKETQYF.

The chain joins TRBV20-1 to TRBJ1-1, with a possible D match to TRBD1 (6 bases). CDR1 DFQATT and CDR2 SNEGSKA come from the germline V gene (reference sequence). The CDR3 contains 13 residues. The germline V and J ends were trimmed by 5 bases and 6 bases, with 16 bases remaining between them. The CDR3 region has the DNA TGCAGTGCTTCCCGGGGGGGCGCGGCTGAAGCTTTCTTT. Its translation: CSASRGGAAEAFF.

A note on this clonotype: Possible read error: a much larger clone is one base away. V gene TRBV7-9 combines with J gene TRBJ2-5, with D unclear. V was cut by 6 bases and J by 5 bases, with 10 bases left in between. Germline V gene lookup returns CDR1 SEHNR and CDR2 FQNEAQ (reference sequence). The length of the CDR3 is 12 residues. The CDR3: CASRRGWETQYF. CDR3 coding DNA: TGTGCCAGCAGACGAGGCTGGGAGACCCAGTACTTC.

CDR3 in DNA: TGTGCCAGCAGCCCACCAGACCAAGCTAACTATGGCTACACCTTC. Translation gives CASSPPDQANYGYTF. The chain carries TRBV7-9 and TRBJ1-2; D remains unclear. V was clipped by 5 bases and J by 0 bases, with 13 bases between them. The CDR3 consists of 15 residues. Looked up from germline, CDR1 is SEHNR and CDR2 is FQNEAQ (reference sequence).

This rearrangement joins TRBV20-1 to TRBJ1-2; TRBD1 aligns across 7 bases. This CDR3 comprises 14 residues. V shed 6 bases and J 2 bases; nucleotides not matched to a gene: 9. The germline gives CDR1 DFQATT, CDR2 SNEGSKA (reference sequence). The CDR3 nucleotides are TGCAGTGCCTCAAACAGGGGACCGAACTATGGCTACACCTTC. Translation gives CSASNRGPNYGYTF.

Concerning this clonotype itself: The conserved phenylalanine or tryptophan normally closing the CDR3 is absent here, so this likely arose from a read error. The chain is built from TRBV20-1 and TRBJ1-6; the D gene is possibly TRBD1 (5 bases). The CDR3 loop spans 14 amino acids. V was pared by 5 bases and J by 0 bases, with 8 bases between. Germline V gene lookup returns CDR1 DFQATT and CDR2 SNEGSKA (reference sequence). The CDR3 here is CSAGTGSYNSPLHS. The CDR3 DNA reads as TGCAGTGCTGGAACAGGCTCCTATAATTCACCCCTCCACTCT.

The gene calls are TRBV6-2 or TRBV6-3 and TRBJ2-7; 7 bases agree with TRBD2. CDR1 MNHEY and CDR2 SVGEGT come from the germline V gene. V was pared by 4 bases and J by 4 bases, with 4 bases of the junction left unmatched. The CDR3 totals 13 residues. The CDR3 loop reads CASSWEGWYEQYF. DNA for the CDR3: TGTGCCAGCAGTTGGGAGGGGTGGTACGAGCAGTACTTC.

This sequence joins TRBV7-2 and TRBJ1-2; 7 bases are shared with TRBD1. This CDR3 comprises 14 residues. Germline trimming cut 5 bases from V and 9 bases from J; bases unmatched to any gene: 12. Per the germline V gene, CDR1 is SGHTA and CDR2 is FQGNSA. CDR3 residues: CASSPTTGQESYTF. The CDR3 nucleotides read TGTGCCAGCAGCCCCACAACCGGACAGGAAAGCTACACCTTC.

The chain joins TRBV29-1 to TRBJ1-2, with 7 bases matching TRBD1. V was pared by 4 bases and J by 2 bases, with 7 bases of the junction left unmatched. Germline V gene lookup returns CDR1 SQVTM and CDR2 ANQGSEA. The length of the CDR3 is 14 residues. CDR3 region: CSVGGQEINYGYTF. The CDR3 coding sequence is TGCAGCGTTGGCGGACAGGAGATAAACTATGGCTACACCTTC.

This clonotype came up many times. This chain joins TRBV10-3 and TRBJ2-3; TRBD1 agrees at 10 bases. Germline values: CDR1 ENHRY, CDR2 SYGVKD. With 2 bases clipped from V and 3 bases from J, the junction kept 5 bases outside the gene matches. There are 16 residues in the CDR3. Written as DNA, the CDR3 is TGTGCCATCAGTGAGAAAGGGACAGGGGTAACAGATACGCAGTATTTT. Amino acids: CAISEKGTGVTDTQYF.

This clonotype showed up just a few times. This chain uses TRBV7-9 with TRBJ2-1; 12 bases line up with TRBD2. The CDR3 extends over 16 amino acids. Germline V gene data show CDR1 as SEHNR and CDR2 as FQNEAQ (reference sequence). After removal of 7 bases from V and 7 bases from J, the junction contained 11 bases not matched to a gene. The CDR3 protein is CASTDLAGGSSNEQFF. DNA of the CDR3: TGTGCCAGCACCGATCTAGCGGGGGGGTCTTCGAATGAGCAGTTCTTC.